This entry features one TCR beta chain sequence. The antigen is not known. With a J-beta primer mix and a sample-barcoded 5' primer, a second PCR ran about 6 to 11 cycles. From the 5' RACE reads, TCRdb called clonotypes with MiXCR, one entry per CDR3 protein. The sample lists approximately 850,000 distinct CDR3 sequences, around 42% occurring once. Every participating donor contributed about 10 milliliters of peripheral blood through a draw. This sample is part of a study of blood T cells in healthy people across ages. Germline V gene lookup returns CDR1 MNHEY and CDR2 SVGEGT. The CDR3 is made up of 14 amino acids. The ends were cut back, 10 bases at V and 8 bases at J, with 22 bases in the middle. Study-level points and caveats: Estimated diversity, derived from one million T cells, was regarded as an underestimate.

The gene calls are TRBV6-2 or TRBV6-3 and TRBJ2-3, with D possibly being TRBD2 (6 bases). Input material: blood. This clonotype was sampled from a man in his 60s in good health. The CDR3 reads CATRIRDSKGTQYF. CDR3 DNA sequence: TGTGCCACCCGAATCCGGGACTCTAAGGGTACGCAGTATTTT.